This TCR beta chain was sequenced for a study of T cell repertoires in ileal Crohn's disease. The table came from immunoSEQ multiplex PCR; TCRdb's copy has only in-frame clones and leaves some out. The top ten hold under 25% of the sample, which has approximately 4,700 clones, 70% to 85% seen once. Germline V lookup: CDR1 MGHDK, CDR2 SYGVNS. V was pared by 7 bases and J by 0 bases, with 15 bases of the junction left unmatched. The CDR3 is 18 residues long. The J gene is TRBJ2-5, the V gene TRBV25-1, with 9 positions matching TRBD2. This sequence originates from an adult with Crohn's disease. The material sequenced was ileal tissue. The CDR3 nucleotides are TGTGCCAGCACCCCAAATGGGAGGGAGCGGGGGGACCAAGAGACCCAGTACTTC. Its translation: CASTPNGRERGDQETQYF.